A selection of T cell receptor beta chains follows, all from one sample in a study of blood T cell repertoires in COVID-19. Produced via immunoSEQ multiplex PCR; TCRdb's table is partial and in-frame only. The sample lists under 65,000 clones; more than 65% were seen once. The specimen was peripheral blood. These receptor sequences come from a woman aged 55-69 years with acute or convalescent COVID-19. CDR3s include the opening cysteine and the closing phenylalanine or tryptophan. The D gene is left open where the match is weak. Some rows have no size entry. The others give once, few or many, or a class for an expanded clone.

>TRBJ1-2|TRBV5-1|-|-
TGCGCCAGCAGCTTGGGAGAGGGTTATGGCTACACCTTC
CASSLGEGYGYTF
>TRBJ1-6|TRBV3-1/TRBV3-2|-|-
TGTGCCAGCAGCCAAGGAGTAGAATCACCCCTCCACTTT
CASSQGVESPLHF
>TRBJ2-3|TRBV10-3|-|-
TGTGCCATCAGTGAACAGGGAGATACGCAGTATTTT
CAISEQGDTQYF
>TRBJ2-1|TRBV18|TRBD2|-
TGTGCCAGCTCACTCTCGGGACTAGCGGGGGGTGATGAGCAGTTCTTC
CASSLSGLAGGDEQFF
>TRBJ2-3|TRBV6-6|-|-
TGTGCCAGCAGCTTTCTGGGAGAGGATACGCAGTATTTT
CASSFLGEDTQYF
>TRBJ2-3|TRBV3-1/TRBV3-2|-|-
TGTGCCAGCAGCCAGGGACCGGGACTTAGCACAGATACGCAGTATTTT
CASSQGPGLSTDTQYF
>TRBJ1-3|TRBV6-5|-|-
TGTGCCAGCAGCCCCCCCTCCTCTGGAAACACCATATATTTT
CASSPPSSGNTIYF
>TRBJ2-2|TRBV14|-|-
TGTGCCAGCAGCCAATCCAGGGTGGACGGGGAGCTGTTTTTT
CASSQSRVDGELFF
>TRBJ2-2|TRBV7-2|-|-
TGTGCCAGCAGCGCGCCGAACACCGGGGAGCTGTTTTTT
CASSAPNTGELFF
>TRBJ1-2|TRBV9|-|-
TGTGCCAGCAGCCCACCCGGGGTTCTTGCTAACTATGGCTACACCTTC
CASSPPGVLANYGYTF
>TRBJ1-3|TRBV30|-|once
TGTGCCTGCCACGCGAGGGATTTGGGGGGAAACACCATATATTTT
CACHARDLGGNTIYF
>TRBJ2-2|TRBV6-5|TRBD2|-
TGTGCCAGCAGTTCACGCGGGGGGACCCATAGCCGGGAGCTGTTTTTT
CASSSRGGTHSRELFF
>TRBJ1-2|TRBV29-1|-|-
TGCAGCGTTGAAGATAATACACGCGGGACGGCTGGCTACACCTTC
CSVEDNTRGTAGYTF
>TRBJ1-2|TRBV10-3|-|-
TGTGCCATCAGTGAGACGGGAGCAGGAGATTGGCACTATGGCTACACCTTC
CAISETGAGDWHYGYTF
>TRBJ1-2|TRBV6-1|-|-
TGTGCCAGCAGTGAACGAGCGGCGGGAATCTATGGCTACACCTTC
CASSERAAGIYGYTF
>TRBJ2-2|TRBV6-1|TRBD1|-
TGTGCCAGCAGTGACCCGGGACAGGGGGCCGCCGGGGAGCTGTTTTTT
CASSDPGQGAAGELFF
>TRBJ1-5|TRBV7-2|TRBD1|-
TGTGCCAGCAGCTCGGGACAGATCAATCAGCCCCAGCATTTT
CASSSGQINQPQHF
>TRBJ1-4|TRBV11-2|-|-
TGTGCCAGCCAACGGTTGGGGGGGGGCGTTGGCGAAAAACTGTTTTTT
CASQRLGGGVGEKLFF
>TRBJ1-3|TRBV6-1|TRBD1|few
TGTGCCAGCAGTGGAGGGACAGGGGCAGGGGGAAACACCATATATTTT
CASSGGTGAGGNTIYF
>TRBJ2-1|TRBV29-1|TRBD2|once
TGCAGCGTTTCGACTAGCGGGGGACGGAATGAGCAGTTCTTC
CSVSTSGGRNEQFF
>TRBJ2-5|TRBV5-4|TRBD2|-
TGTGCCAGCAGCAACGCCGGACTAGCGGGGGTTAGGGAGACCCAGTACTTC
CASSNAGLAGVRETQYF
>TRBJ1-4|TRBV11-2|-|few
TGTGCCAGCAGCTTCGGTGCAACTAATGAAAAACTGTTTTTT
CASSFGATNEKLFF
>TRBJ2-7|TRBV6-5|-|-
TGTGCCAGCAGTTACTTCCCCACAGGGACCTACGAGCAGTACTTC
CASSYFPTGTYEQYF
>TRBJ2-1|TRBV5-4|TRBD2|-
TGTGCCAGCAGCCGGGGACTAGCGGCTAACAATGAGCAGTTCTTC
CASSRGLAANNEQFF
>TRBJ2-4|TRBV5-4|-|-
TGTGCCAGCAGCTGGGCAGGGACCAAAAACATTCAGTACTTC
CASSWAGTKNIQYF
>TRBJ2-3|TRBV6-5|-|-
TGTGCCAGCAGTCCTACGGGAAGCAGCACAGATACGCAGTATTTT
CASSPTGSSTDTQYF
>TRBJ1-2|TRBV5-1|TRBD1|-
TGCGCCAGCGGATCGGGACAGGGGGCGGGAGGCTACACCTTC
CASGSGQGAGGYTF
>TRBJ2-2|TRBV29-1|TRBD1|-
TGCAGCGTTCGACAGGGGAACACCGGGGAGCTGTTTTTT
CSVRQGNTGELFF
>TRBJ1-5|TRBV29-1|-|-
TGCAGCGTTGCTGTACAGGGATATCAGCCCCAGCATTTT
CSVAVQGYQPQHF
>TRBJ2-2|TRBV3-1/TRBV3-2|-|-
TGTGCCAGCAGCTGGGCGGGTTTTAGCTCCGGGGAGCTGTTTTTT
CASSWAGFSSGELFF
>TRBJ1-4|TRBV2|TRBD1|-
TGTGCCAGCAGTGCAAACAGGGGGCGCAGGGGAGAAAAACTGTTTTTT
CASSANRGRRGEKLFF
>TRBJ2-6|TRBV5-5|TRBD1|-
TGTGCCAGCAGCCCCGGGACAGGGTACTCTGGGGCCAACGTCCTGACTTTC
CASSPGTGYSGANVLTF
>TRBJ1-4|TRBV4-1|TRBD1|-
TGCGCCAGCAGCCAAGATATTACAGGGGGGAATGAAAAACTGTTTTTT
CASSQDITGGNEKLFF
>TRBJ1-4|TRBV6-1|-|-
TGTGCCAGCAGTGAGTCGGGGGGCGGGATGAGCGAAAAACTGTTTTTT
CASSESGGGMSEKLFF
>TRBJ1-2|TRBV25-1|-|-
TGTGCCAGCAGTGTGAGGCCGGGGTATGGCTACACCTTC
CASSVRPGYGYTF